The 4 T cell receptor beta chains presented below share a single source sample, sequenced in a study of vaccination effects on CD4 cells after COVID-19. No antigen has been identified for these receptors. Antigen-specific CD4+ T cell clonotypes were called by their expansion after viral peptide-pool culture in ViraFEST. Researchers isolated CD4+ T cells once about eleven days of culture had elapsed. Sometime from March through December 2020, the person acquired a SARS-CoV-2 infection that PCR confirmed. Two doses of either BNT162b2 or mRNA-1273 were given to each participant. Libraries were prepared by immunoSEQ multiplex PCR; TCRdb keeps only in-frame clonotypes and omits some of them. The profile covers under 15,000 clones, with roughly 80% appearing a single time and about a sixth taken by the ten largest. The source was CD4+ T cells from PBMCs cultured with SARS-CoV-2 spike peptides, collected after COVID-19 vaccination. These receptors all come from a human donor who had a prior SARS-CoV-2 infection.

The J gene is TRBJ2-5, the V gene TRBV6-5, with D hard to call. From germline, CDR1 is MNHEY and CDR2 SVGAGI. The CDR3 runs to 14 residues. Deletions cut 2 bases from V and 0 bases from J, with 7 bases between. As DNA, the CDR3 is TGTGCCAGCAGTTACGGGCTGAACCAAGAGACCCAGTACTTC. Its protein product is CASSYGLNQETQYF.

This clone was detected a few times. The rearrangement joins TRBV29-1 to TRBJ2-7; 7 bases agree with TRBD2. Germline trimming cut 4 bases from V and 4 bases from J; bases unmatched to any gene: 7. The CDR3 runs to 13 residues. Germline CDR1 and CDR2: SQVTM and ANQGSEA. The CDR3 nucleotides read TGCAGCGTTGCTGGAGGGGAGGGGTACGAGCAGTACTTC. The encoded protein is CSVAGGEGYEQYF.

This clone came up once. The chain combines TRBV3-1 (or the pseudogene TRBV3-2) with TRBJ1-2; TRBD1 matches 7 bases. CDR1 and CDR2 (germline): LGHDT, YNNKEL (reference sequence). CDR3 size: 14 residues. V lost 4 bases to trimming and J lost 8 bases; unmatched junction nucleotides: 10. CDR3: CASSPVTGLDGYTF. CDR3 in DNA: TGTGCCAGCAGCCCGGTGACAGGGTTGGACGGCTACACCTTC.

This clone is large (0.1 to 1%). The rearrangement uses TRBV3-1 (or the pseudogene TRBV3-2) and TRBJ2-7; D may correspond to TRBD1 or TRBD2 (5 bases each). The CDR3 consists of 11 residues. V gave up 3 bases and J gave up 9 bases, with 9 bases separating them. Germline values: CDR1 LGHDT, CDR2 YNNKEL (reference sequence). The CDR3 spells CASSQVGPQYF. The CDR3 DNA reads as TGTGCCAGCAGCCAGGTGGGACCGCAGTACTTC.